This T cell receptor (beta chain) derives from a study of blood T cell repertoires in COVID-19 (dated by TCRdb to 2018 to 2021). With respect to the entire study: Collaborator samples came from the United States, Italy and Spain and covered acute and convalescent phases of COVID-19. The material from the prospective study consisted of cDNA or gDNA derived from T cells, B-cell-depleted T cells, or PBMCs. Subjects who had been exposed to COVID-19, were actively infected with it, or had recovered from it provided the deeply sampled blood TCRbeta repertoires that made up the dataset. A freely available public database, intended as a resource for researchers studying the immune response to SARS-CoV-2, is where the repertoires were released. The samples were drawn from two sources: the first 160 participants of the ongoing ImmuneRACE study, and fewer than 1,500 subjects contributed by 6 global collaborators. A de-identified subject ID, COVID-19 status, age in years and sex were almost always included in the sample metadata. Where available, HLA class I and class II types were taken from metadata supplied by the sample provider and were not determined by assay-based typing. On the study overall, not on this receptor specifically: The amount of clinical and demographic metadata varied by source and participant and was provided uncurated.

V is cut by 1 base and J by 2 bases, and the space between the germline ends is 9 bases. Its CDR3 holds 14 amino acids, cysteine through phenylalanine. The only DNA kept is the CDR3, 42 bases in frame from the first base. CDR1 and CDR2 are read off the germline V gene as MNHEY and SVGEGT. This clone was detected only a few times. Its antigen is still unknown. Per-nucleotide qualities are absent, and no much larger clonotype sits a single base away. In Seattle, one collaborating source enrolled patients while the infection was active and tracked those patients longitudinally over the course of disease. Whole blood was collected in K2EDTA tubes by collaborating institutions according to the institutions' own protocols. For TCRbeta analysis, collaborators shipped samples as frozen whole blood, isolated PBMCs, or DNA extracted from either of those sample types. TCRbeta CDR3 regions were amplified from genomic DNA by means of the immunoSEQ Assay, a bias-controlled multiplex PCR. The published analysis was carried out like this. The number of nucleated cells in each sample was estimated from the amplification of reference gene primers within the assay. To quantify the absolute abundance of each unique TCRbeta CDR3 rearrangement, sequence reads were collapsed and filtered. For each sample, productive Simpson clonality was calculated as the square root of Simpson's diversity index over productive rearrangements. Imported from immuneACCESS, the table was reduced by TCRdb to in-frame sequences with V and J called. These copies leave out some clones; in studies compared against another copy, an unresolved V gene accounts for under half, and the cause of the remainder is not known. The V and J calls and the clone size are those of that table, but D and trimming were determined from the DNA. The sample table records roughly 250,000 clones; 84% of these occur just once. 15% to 17% of the sample is in the top ten clones.

The sequence is built from TRBV6-2 or TRBV6-3 and TRBJ2-7, and perhaps TRBD1 as D gene, on 5 matching bases. The clonotype was recovered from a person aged 70 to 85 with COVID-19, enrolled during active disease. Source material: peripheral blood. The base sequence is TGTGCCAGCAGTTACTACGGCAGGGCCTACGAGCAGTACTTC. This gives the protein CASSYYGRAYEQYF.